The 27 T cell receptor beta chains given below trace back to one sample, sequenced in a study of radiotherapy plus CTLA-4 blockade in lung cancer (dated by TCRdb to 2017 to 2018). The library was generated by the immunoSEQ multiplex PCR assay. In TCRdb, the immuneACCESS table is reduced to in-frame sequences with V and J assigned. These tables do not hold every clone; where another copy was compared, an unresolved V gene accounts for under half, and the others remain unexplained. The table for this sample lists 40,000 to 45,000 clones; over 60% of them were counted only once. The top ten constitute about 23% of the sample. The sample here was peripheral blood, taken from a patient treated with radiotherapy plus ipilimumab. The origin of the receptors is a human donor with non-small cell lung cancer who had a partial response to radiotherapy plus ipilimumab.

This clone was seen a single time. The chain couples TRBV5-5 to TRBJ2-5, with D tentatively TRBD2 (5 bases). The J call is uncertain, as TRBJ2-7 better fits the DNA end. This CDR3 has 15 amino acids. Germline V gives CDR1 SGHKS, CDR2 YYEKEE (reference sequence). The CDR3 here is CASSPGRGITYEQYF. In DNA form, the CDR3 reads TGTGCCAGCAGCCCTGGTAGAGGGATTACCTACGAGCAGTACTTC.

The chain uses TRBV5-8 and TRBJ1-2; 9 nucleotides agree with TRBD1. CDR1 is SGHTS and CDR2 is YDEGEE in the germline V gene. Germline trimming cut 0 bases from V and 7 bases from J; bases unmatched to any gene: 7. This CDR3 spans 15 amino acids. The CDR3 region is CASSLGDREYTGYTF. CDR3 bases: TGTGCCAGCAGCTTGGGGGACAGGGAATACACTGGCTACACCTTC.

Here the CDR3 DNA reads TGCGCCAGCATCAAGAGCACAGCTACCGGGGAGCTGTTTTTT. This encodes CASIKSTATGELFF. The V and J genes are TRBV10-1 and TRBJ2-2; D uncertain. Germline CDR1 reads WNHNN; CDR2 reads SYGVQD (reference sequence). Trimming took off 7 bases at V and 5 bases at J, with 14 bases between the two ends. This CDR3 has 14 amino acids.

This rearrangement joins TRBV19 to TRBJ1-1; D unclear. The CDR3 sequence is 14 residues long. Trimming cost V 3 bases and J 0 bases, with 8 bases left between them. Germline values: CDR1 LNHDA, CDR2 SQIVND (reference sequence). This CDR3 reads CASSIGVMNTEAFF. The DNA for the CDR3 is TGTGCCAGTAGTATCGGGGTCATGAACACTGAAGCTTTCTTT.

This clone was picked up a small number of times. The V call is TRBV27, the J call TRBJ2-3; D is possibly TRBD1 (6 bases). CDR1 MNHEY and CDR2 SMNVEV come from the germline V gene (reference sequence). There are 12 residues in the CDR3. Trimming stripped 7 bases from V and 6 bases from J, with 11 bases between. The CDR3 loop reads CASKQGGDTQYF. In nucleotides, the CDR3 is TGTGCCAGCAAACAGGGTGGGGATACGCAGTATTTT.

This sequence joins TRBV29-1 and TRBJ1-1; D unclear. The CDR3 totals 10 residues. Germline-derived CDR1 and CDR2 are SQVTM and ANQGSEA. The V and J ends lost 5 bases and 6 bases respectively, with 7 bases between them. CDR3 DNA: TGCAGCGTTAGCGGTGCTGAAGCTTTCTTT. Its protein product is CSVSGAEAFF.

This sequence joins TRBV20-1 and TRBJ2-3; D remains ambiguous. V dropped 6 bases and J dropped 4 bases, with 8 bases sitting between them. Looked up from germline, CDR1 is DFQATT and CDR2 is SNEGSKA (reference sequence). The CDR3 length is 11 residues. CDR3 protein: CSAGLADTQYF. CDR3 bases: TGCAGTGCCGGCCTAGCAGATACGCAGTATTTT.

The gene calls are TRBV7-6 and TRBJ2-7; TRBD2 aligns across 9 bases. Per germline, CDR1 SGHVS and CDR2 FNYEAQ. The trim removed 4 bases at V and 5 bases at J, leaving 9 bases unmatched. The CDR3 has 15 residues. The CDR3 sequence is CASSWGLAGANEQYF. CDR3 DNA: TGTGCCAGCAGCTGGGGCTTAGCGGGGGCCAACGAGCAGTACTTC.

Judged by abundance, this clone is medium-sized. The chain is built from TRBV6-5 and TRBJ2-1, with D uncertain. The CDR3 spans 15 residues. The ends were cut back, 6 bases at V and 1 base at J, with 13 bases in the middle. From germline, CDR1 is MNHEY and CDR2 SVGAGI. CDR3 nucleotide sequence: TGTGCCAGCAGCATCTACAGAACTTCCTACAATGAGCAGTTCTTC. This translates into CASSIYRTSYNEQFF.

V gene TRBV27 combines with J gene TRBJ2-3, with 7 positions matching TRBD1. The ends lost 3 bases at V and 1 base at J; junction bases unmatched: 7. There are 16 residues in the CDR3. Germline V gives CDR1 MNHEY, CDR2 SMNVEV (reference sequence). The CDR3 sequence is CASSFRDRGGTDTQYF. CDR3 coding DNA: TGTGCCAGCAGTTTCCGGGACAGAGGCGGCACAGATACGCAGTATTTT.

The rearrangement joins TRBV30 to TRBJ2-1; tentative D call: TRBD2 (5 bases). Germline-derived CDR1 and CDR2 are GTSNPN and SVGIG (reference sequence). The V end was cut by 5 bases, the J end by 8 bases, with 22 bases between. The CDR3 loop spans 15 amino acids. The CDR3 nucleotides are TGTGCCTGGGTTAGGACTTTCCCCGTGGGTGATGAGCAGTTCTTC. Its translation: CAWVRTFPVGDEQFF.

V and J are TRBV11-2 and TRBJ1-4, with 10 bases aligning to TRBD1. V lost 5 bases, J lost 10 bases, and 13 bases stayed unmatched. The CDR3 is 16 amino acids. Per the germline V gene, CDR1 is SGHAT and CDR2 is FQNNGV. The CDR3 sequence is CASSKILGDRGGKLFF. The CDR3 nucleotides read TGTGCCAGCAGCAAGATCTTGGGGGACAGGGGTGGAAAACTGTTTTTT.

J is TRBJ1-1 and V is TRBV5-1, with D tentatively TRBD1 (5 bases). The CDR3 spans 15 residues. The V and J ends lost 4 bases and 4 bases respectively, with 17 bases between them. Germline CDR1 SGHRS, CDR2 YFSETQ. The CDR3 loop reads CASSPSVGGGTEAFF. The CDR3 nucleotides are TGCGCCAGCAGCCCCTCGGTCGGGGGAGGCACTGAAGCTTTCTTT. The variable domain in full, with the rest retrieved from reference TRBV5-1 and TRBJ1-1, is KAGVTQTPRYLIKTRGQQVTLSCSPISGHRSVSWYQQTPGQGLQFLFEYFSETQRNKGNFPGRFSGRQFSNSRSEMNVSTLELGDSALYLCASSPSVGGGTEAFFGQGTRLTVV.

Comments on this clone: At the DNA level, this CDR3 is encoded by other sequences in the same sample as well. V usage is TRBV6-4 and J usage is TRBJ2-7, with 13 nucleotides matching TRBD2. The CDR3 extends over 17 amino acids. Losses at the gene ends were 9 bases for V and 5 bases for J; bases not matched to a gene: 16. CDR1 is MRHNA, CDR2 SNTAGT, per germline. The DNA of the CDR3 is TGTGCCAGTACTCGGACTAGCGGGGGTATGACGGGCCACGAGCAGTACTTC. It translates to CASTRTSGGMTGHEQYF.

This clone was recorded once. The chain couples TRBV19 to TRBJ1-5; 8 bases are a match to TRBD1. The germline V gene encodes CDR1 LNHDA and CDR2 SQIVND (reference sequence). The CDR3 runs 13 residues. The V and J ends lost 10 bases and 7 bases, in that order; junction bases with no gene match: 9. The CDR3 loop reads CATAGGTQQPQHF. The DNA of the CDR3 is TGTGCCACCGCAGGGGGCACTCAGCAGCCCCAGCATTTT.

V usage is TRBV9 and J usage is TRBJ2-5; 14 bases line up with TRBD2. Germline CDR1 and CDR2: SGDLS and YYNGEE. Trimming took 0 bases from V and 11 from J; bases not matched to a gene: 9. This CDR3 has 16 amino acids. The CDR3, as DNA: TGTGCCAGCAGCGTAGGACTAGCGGGAGGGCCAGAGGAGCAGTACTTC. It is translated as CASSVGLAGGPEEQYF. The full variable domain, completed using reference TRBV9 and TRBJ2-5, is DSGVTQTPKHLITATGQRVTLRCSPRSGDLSVYWYQQSLDQGLQFLIQYYNGEERAKGNILERFSAQQFPDLHSELNLSSLELGDSALYFCASSVGLAGGPEEQYFGPGTRLLVL.

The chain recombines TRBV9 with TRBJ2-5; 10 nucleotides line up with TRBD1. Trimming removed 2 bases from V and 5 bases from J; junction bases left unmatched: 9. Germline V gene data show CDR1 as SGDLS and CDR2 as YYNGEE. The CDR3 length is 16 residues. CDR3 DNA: TGTGCCAGCAGCGTGACTACGACAGGGGGCGGGGAGACCCAGTACTTC. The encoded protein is CASSVTTTGGGETQYF.

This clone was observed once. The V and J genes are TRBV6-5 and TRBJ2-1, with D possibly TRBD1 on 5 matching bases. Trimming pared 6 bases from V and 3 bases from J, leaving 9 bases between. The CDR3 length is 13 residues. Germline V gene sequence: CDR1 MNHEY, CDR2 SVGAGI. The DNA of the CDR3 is TGTGCCAGCAGGGGGCCGGTCTACAATGAGCAGTTCTTC. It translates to CASRGPVYNEQFF.

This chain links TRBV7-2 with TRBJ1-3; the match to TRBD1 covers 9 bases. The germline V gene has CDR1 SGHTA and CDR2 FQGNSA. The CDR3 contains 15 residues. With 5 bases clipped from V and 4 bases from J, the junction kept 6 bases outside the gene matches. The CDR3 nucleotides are TGTGCCAGCAGCGAAACAGGGGGCGGCGGAAACACCATATATTTT. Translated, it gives CASSETGGGGNTIYF.

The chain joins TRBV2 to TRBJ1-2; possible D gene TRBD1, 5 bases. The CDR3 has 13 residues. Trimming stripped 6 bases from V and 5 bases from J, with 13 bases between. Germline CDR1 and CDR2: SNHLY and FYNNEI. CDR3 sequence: CASRARRDYGYTF. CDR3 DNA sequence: TGTGCCAGCAGGGCGCGCAGGGATTATGGCTACACCTTC.

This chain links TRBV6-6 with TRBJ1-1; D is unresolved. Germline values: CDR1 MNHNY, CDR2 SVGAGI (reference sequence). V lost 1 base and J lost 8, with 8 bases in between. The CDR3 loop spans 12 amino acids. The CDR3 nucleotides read TGTGCCAGCAGTTACTACACGGAGGAAGCTTTCTTT. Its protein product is CASSYYTEEAFF.

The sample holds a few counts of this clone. Here the CDR3 DNA reads TGTGCCAGCAGTCCCCGAAGGGGGCTAGATACGCAGTATTTT. This translates into CASSPRRGLDTQYF. This chain uses TRBV6-1 with TRBJ2-3; 7 bases align to TRBD1. Germline CDR1 reads MNHNS; CDR2 reads SASEGT. Germline trimming cut 5 bases from V and 5 bases from J; bases unmatched to any gene: 7. The length of the CDR3 is 14 residues.

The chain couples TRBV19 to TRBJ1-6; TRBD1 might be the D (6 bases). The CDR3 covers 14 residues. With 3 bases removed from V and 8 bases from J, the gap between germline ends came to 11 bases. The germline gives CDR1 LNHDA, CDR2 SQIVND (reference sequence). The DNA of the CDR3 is TGTGCCAGTAGTATTACAGGGAGGGATTCACCCCTCCACTTT. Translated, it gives CASSITGRDSPLHF.

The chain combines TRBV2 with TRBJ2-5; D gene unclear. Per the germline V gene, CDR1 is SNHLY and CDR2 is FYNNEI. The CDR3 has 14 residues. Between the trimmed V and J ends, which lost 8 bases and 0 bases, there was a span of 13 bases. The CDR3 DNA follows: TGTGCCAGCCAGCCCCGCCGGGACCAAGAGACCCAGTACTTC. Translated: CASQPRRDQETQYF.

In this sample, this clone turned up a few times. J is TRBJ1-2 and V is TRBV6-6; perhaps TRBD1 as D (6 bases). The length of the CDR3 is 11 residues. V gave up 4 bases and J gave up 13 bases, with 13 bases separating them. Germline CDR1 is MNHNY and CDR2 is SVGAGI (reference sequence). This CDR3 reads CASSSGRGFTF. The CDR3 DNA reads TGTGCCAGCAGTTCCGGCAGGGGTTTCACCTTC.

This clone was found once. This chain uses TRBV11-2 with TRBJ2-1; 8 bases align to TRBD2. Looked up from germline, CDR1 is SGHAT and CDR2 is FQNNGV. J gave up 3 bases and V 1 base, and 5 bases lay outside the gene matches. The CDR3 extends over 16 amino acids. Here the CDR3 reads CASSLGREDLYNEQFF. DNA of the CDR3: TGTGCCAGCAGCTTAGGGCGGGAGGATCTCTACAATGAGCAGTTCTTC.

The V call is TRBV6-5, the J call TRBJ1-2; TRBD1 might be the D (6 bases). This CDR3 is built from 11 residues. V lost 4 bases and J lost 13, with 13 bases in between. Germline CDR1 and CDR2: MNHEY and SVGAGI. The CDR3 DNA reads TGTGCCAGCAGTTCCGGCAGGGGTTTCACCTTC. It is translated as CASSSGRGFTF.